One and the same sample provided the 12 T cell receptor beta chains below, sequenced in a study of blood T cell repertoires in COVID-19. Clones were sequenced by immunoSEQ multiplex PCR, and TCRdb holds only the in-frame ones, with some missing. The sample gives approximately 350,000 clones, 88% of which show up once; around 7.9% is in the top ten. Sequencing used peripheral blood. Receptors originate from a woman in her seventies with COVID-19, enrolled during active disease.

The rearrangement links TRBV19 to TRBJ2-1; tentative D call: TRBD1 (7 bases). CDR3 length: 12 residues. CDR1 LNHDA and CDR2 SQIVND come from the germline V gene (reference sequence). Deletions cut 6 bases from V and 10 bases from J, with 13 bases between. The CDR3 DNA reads TGTGCCAGTAGCACACAGGGGAGGGAGCAGTTCTTC. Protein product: CASSTQGREQFF.

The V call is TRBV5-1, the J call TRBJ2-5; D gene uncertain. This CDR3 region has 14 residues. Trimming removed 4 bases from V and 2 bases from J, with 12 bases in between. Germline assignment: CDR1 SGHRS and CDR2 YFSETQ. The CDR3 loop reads CASSLANTQETQYF. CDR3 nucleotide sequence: TGCGCCAGCAGCCTGGCAAATACTCAAGAGACCCAGTACTTC.

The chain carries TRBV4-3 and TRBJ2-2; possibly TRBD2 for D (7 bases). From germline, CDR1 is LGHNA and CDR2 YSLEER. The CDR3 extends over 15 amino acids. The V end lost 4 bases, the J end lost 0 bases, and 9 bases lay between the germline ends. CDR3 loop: CASSLGGANTGELFF. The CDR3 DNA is TGCGCCAGCAGCCTAGGGGGGGCGAACACCGGGGAGCTGTTTTTT.

CDR3 amino acids: CASSLETPNYGYTF. CDR3 DNA: TGTGCCAGCAGCTTAGAGACTCCTAACTATGGCTACACCTTC. The chain uses TRBV7-9 and TRBJ1-2; D gene unclear. V was pared by 1 base and J by 0 bases, with 6 bases between. The CDR3 runs to 14 residues. Germline lookup yields CDR1 SEHNR and CDR2 FQNEAQ (reference sequence).

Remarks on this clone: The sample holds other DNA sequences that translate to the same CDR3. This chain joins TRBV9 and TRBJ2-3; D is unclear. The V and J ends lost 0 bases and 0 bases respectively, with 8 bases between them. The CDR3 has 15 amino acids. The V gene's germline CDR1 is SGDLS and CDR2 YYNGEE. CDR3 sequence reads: CASSVVAASTDTQYF. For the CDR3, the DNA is TGTGCCAGCAGCGTAGTTGCGGCTAGCACAGATACGCAGTATTTT.

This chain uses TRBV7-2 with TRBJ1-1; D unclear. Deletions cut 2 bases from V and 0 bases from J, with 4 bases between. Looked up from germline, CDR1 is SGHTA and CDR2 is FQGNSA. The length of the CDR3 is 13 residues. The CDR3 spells CASSLTVNTEAFF. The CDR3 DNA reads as TGTGCCAGCAGCTTAACTGTGAACACTGAAGCTTTCTTT.

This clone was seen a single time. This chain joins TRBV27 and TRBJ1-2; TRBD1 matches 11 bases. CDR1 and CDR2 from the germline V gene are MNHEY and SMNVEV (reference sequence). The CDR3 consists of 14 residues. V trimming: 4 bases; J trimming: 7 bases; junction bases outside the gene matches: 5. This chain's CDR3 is CASSWTGGVSGYTF. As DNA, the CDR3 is TGTGCCAGCAGTTGGACAGGGGGCGTAAGTGGCTACACCTTC.

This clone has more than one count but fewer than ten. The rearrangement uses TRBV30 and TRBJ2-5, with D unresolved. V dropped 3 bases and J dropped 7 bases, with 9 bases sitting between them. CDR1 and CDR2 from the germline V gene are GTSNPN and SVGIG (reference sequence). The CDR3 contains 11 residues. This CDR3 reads CAWRASGTQYF. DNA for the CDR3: TGTGCCTGGAGGGCTTCGGGGACCCAGTACTTC.

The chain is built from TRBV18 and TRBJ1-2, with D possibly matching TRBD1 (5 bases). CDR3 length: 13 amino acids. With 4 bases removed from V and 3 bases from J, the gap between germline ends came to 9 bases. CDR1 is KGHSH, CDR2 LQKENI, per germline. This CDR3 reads CASSLDTYYGYTF. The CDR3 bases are TGTGCCAGCTCACTGGACACATACTATGGCTACACCTTC.

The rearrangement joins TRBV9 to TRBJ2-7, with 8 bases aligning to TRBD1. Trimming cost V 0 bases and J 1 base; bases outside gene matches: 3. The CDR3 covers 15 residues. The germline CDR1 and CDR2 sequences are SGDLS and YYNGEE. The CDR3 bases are TGTGCCAGCAGCGTAGGAGGGGACAGGTCCTACGAGCAGTACTTC. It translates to CASSVGGDRSYEQYF. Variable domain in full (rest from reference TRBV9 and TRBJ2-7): DSGVTQTPKHLITATGQRVTLRCSPRSGDLSVYWYQQSLDQGLQFLIQYYNGEERAKGNILERFSAQQFPDLHSELNLSSLELGDSALYFCASSVGGDRSYEQYFGPGTRLTVT.

Here the CDR3 reads CASSEGGRNQPQHF. In DNA, the CDR3 is TGTGCCAGCAGTGAAGGAGGGCGAAACCAGCCCCAGCATTTT. The V gene is TRBV2, the J gene TRBJ1-5; no clear D. Germline CDR1 is SNHLY and CDR2 is FYNNEI. The CDR3 covers 14 residues. V was trimmed by 1 base and J by 7 bases, leaving 11 bases between them.

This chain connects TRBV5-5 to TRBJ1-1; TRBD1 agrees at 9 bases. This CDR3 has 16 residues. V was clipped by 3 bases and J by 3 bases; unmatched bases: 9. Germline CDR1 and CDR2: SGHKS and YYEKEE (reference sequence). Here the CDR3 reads CASSWLLQGADTEAFF. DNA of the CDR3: TGTGCCAGCAGCTGGCTCCTACAGGGGGCTGACACTGAAGCTTTCTTT. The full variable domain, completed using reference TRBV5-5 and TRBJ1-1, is DAGVTQSPTHLIKTRGQQVTLRCSPISGHKSVSWYQQVLGQGPQFIFQYYEKEERGRGNFPDRFSARQFPNYSSELNVNALLLGDSALYLCASSWLLQGADTEAFFGQGTRLTVV.